The following is a TCR beta chain sequence with its context. Its antigen is as yet unknown. One junction end disagrees with the germline gene, perhaps due to a read error. Per the germline V gene, CDR1 is SGHNT and CDR2 is YYREEE (reference sequence). The CDR3 is 17 residues long. These data originate in a study of blood T cells in healthy people across ages. Findings and caveats of the study: Lack of knowledge of donor CMV status possibly confounded expanded clonotype changes.

It was with a sample-barcoded 5' primer and a J-beta primer mix that a second PCR of roughly 7 to 12 cycles was run. TCRdb processed the 5' RACE reads anew with MiXCR; each CDR3 protein has one entry. The sample records some 1.5 million distinct CDR3 sequences, 28% being singletons. The clonotype was recovered from a young woman in good health. V and J are TRBV5-4 and TRBJ2-2; the D is unclear. Material for sequencing was blood. DNA for the CDR3: TGTGCCAGTAGCTTGGATTCGGGTACCGTATTCACCGGGGAGCTGTTTTTT. Protein product: CASSLDSGTVFTGELFF.